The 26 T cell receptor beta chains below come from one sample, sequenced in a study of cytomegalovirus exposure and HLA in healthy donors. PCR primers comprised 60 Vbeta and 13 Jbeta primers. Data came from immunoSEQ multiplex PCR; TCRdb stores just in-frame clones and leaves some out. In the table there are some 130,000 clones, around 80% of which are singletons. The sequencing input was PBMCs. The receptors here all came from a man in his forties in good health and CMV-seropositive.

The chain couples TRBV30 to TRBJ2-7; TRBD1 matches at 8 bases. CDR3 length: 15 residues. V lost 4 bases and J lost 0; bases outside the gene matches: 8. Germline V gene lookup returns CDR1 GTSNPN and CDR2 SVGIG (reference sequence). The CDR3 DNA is TGTGCCTGGAATTCACAGGGGGTGCTCTCCTACGAGCAGTACTTC. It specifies CAWNSQGVLSYEQYF.

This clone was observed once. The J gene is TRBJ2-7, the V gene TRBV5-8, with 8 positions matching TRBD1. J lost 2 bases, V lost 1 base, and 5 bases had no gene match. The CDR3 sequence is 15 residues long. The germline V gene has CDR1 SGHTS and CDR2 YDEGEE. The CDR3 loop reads CASSLTGGTPYEQYF. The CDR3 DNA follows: TGTGCCAGCAGCTTGACAGGGGGTACCCCCTACGAGCAGTACTTC.

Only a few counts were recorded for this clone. In DNA form, the CDR3 reads TGTGCCAGTTCGACAGGGACGAACAATCAGCCCCAGCATTTT. This translates into CASSTGTNNQPQHF. The chain joins TRBV19 to TRBJ1-5; 7 bases match TRBD1. Germline lookup yields CDR1 LNHDA and CDR2 SQIVND (reference sequence). V lost 8 bases and J lost 3; bases outside the gene matches: 7. The CDR3 sequence is 14 residues long.

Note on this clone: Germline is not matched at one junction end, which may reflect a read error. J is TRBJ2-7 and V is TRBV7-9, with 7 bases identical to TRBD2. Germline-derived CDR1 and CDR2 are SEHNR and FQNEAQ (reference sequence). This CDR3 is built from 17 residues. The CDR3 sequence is CSSSLVSAGVISYEQYF. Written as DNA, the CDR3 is TGTTCCAGCAGCTTAGTTTCGGCGGGAGTGATAAGTTACGAGCAGTACTTC. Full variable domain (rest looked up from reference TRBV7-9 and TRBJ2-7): DTGVSQNPRHKITKRGQNVTFRCDPISEHNRLYWYRQTLGQGPEFLTYFQNEAQLEKSRLLSDRFSAERPKGSFSTLEIQRTEQGDSAMYLCSSSLVSAGVISYEQYFGPGTRLTVT.

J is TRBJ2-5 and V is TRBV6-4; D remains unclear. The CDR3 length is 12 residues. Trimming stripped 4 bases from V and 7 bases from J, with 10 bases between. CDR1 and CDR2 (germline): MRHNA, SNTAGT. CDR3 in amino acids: CASSVDGGTQYF. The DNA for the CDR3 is TGTGCCAGCAGTGTAGATGGTGGGACCCAGTACTTC.

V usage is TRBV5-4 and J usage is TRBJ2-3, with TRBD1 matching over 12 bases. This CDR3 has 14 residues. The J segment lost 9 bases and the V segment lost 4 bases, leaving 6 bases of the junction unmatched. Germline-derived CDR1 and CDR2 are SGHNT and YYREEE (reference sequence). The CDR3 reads CASSLGQGARTQYF. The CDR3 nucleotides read TGTGCCAGCAGCCTGGGACAGGGGGCGCGGACGCAGTATTTT.

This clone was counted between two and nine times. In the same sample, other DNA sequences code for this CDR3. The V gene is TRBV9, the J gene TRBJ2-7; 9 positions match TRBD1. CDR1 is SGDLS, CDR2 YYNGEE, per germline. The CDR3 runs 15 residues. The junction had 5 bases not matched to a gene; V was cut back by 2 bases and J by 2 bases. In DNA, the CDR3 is TGTGCCAGCAGCGTTGACGGGACAGGGACCTACGAGCAGTACTTC. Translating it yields CASSVDGTGTYEQYF.

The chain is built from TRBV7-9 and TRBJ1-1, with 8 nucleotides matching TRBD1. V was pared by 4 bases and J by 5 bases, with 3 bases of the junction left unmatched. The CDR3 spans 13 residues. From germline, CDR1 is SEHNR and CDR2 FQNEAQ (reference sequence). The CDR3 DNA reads TGTGCCAGCAGCTCCTACAGGGGGACTGAAGCTTTCTTT. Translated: CASSSYRGTEAFF.

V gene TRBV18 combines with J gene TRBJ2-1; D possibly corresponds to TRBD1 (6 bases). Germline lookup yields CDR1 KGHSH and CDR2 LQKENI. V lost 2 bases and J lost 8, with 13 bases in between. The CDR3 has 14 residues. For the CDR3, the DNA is TGTGCCAGCTCACCATCTAACAGGGACGATGAGCAGTTCTTC. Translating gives CASSPSNRDDEQFF. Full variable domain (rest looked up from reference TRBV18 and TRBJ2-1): NAGVMQNPRHLVRRRGQEARLRCSPMKGHSHVYWYRQLPEEGLKFMVYLQKENIIDESGMPKERFSAEFPKEGPSILRIQQVVRGDSAAYFCASSPSNRDDEQFFGPGTRLTVL.

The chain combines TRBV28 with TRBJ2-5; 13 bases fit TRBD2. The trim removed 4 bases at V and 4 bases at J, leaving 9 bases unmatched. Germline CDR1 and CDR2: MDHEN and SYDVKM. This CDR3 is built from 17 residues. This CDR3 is CASSSGTSGDGAETQYF. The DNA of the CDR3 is TGTGCCAGCAGTTCCGGGACTAGCGGGGATGGGGCAGAGACCCAGTACTTC.

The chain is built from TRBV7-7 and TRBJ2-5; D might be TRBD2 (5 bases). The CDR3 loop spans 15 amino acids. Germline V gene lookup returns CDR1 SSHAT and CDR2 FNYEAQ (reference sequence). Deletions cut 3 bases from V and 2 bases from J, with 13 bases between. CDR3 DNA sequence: TGTGCCAGCAGCTTGGGCGCGGGTCATCAAGAGACCCAGTACTTC. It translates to CASSLGAGHQETQYF.

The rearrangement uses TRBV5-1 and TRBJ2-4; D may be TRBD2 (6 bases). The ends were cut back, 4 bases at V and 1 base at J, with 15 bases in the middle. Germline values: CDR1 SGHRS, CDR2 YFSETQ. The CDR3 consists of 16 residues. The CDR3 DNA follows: TGCGCCAGCAGCGAGGAGGGTCGACGGGCCAAAAACATTCAGTACTTC. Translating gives CASSEEGRRAKNIQYF.

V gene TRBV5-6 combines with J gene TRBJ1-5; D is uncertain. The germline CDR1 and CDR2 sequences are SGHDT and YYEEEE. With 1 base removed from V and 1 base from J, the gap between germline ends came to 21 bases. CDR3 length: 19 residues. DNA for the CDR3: TGTGCCAGCAGCTTGTCGACCTGGGCAGGTATCTCGAGCAATCAGCCCCAGCATTTT. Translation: CASSLSTWAGISSNQPQHF.

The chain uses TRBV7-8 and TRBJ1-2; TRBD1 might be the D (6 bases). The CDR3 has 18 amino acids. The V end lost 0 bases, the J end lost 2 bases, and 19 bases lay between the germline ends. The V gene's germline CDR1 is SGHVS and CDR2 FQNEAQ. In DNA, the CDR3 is TGTGCCAGCAGCTTAGCGATGCTGGGTTCTGGGACAAACTATGGCTACACCTTC. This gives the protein CASSLAMLGSGTNYGYTF. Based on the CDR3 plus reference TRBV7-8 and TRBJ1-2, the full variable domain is GAGVSQSPRYKVAKRGQDVALRCDPISGHVSLFWYQQALGQGPEFLTYFQNEAQLDKSGLPSDRFFAERPEGSVSTLKIQRTQQEDSAVYLCASSLAMLGSGTNYGYTFGSGTRLTVV.

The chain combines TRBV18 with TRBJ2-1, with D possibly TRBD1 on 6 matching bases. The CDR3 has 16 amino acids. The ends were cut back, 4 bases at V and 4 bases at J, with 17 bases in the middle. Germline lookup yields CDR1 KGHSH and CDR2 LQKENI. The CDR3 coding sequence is TGTGCCAGCTCACAGAGTCAGGGGACCACATACAATGAGCAGTTCTTC. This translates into CASSQSQGTTYNEQFF.

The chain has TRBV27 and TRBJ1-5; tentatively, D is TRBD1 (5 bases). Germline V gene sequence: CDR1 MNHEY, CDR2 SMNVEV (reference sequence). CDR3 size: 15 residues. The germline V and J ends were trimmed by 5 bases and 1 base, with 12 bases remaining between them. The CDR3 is CASSPGWVSNQPQHF. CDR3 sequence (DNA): TGTGCCAGCAGTCCAGGGTGGGTGAGCAATCAGCCCCAGCATTTT.

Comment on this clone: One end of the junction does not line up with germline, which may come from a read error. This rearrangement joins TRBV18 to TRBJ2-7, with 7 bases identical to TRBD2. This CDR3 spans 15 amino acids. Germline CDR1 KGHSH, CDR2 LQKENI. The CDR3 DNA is TGTGCCAGCTCACCGGGGGGGGTCCGTTCCTACCAGCAGTACTTC. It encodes CASSPGGVRSYQQYF.

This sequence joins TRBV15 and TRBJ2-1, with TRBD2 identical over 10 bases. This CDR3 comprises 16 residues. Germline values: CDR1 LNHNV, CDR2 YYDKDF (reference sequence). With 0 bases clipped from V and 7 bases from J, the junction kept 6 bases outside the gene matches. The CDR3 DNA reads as TGTGCCACCAGCAGAGATTTGGTAGCGGGAGGTAATGAGCAGTTCTTC. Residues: CATSRDLVAGGNEQFF.

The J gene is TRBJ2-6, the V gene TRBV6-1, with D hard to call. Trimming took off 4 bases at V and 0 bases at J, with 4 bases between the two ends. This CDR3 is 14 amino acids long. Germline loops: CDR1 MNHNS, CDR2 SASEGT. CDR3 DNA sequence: TGTGCCAGCAGTGTGGCCTCTGGGGCCAACGTCCTGACTTTC. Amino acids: CASSVASGANVLTF.

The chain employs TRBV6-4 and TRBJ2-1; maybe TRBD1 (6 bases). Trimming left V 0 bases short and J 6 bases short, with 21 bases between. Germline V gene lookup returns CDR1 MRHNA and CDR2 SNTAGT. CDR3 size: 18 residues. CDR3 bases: TGTGCCAGCAGTGACTCGTACCTACGGGGACACCTGATCAATGAGCAGTTCTTC. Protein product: CASSDSYLRGHLINEQFF.

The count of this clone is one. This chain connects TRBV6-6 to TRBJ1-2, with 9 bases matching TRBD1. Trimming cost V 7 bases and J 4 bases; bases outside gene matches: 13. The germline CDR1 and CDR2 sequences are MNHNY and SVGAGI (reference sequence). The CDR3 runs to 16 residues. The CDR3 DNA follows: TGTGCCAGCACCCTCACGGGGGGACAGGGAACCTATGGCTACACCTTC. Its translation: CASTLTGGQGTYGYTF.

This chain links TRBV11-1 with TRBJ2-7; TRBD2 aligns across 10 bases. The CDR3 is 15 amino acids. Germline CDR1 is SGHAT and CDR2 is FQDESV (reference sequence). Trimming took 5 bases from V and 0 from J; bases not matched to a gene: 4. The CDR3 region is CASSPSSGSSYEQYF. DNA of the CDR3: TGTGCCAGCAGCCCCTCTAGCGGGAGCTCCTACGAGCAGTACTTC.

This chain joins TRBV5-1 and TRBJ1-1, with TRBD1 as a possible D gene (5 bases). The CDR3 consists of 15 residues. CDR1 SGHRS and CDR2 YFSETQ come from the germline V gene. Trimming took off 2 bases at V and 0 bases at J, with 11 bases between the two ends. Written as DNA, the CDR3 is TGCGCCAGCAGCTTCGTCGGGGGACTGAACACTGAAGCTTTCTTT. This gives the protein CASSFVGGLNTEAFF.

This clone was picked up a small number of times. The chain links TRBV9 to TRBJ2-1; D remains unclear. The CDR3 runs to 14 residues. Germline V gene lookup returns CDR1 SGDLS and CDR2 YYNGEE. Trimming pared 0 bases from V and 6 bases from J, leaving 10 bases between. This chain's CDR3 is CASSVVLRANEQFF. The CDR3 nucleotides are TGTGCCAGCAGCGTAGTCCTGAGAGCCAATGAGCAGTTCTTC. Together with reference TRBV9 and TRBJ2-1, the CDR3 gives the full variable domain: DSGVTQTPKHLITATGQRVTLRCSPRSGDLSVYWYQQSLDQGLQFLIQYYNGEERAKGNILERFSAQQFPDLHSELNLSSLELGDSALYFCASSVVLRANEQFFGPGTRLTVL.

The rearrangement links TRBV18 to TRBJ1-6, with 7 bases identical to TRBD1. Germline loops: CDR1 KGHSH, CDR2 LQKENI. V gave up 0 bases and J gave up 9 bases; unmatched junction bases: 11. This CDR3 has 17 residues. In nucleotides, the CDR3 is TGTGCCAGCTCACCACCGCGGACGAGACAGGGCACTTCACCCCTCCACTTT. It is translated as CASSPPRTRQGTSPLHF.

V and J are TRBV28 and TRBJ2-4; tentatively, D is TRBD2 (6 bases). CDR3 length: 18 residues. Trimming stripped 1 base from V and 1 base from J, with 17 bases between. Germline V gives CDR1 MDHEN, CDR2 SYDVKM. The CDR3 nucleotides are TGTGCCAGCAGTTTATCGGGGTGGGGGGACGGGGCCAAAAACATTCAGTACTTC. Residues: CASSLSGWGDGAKNIQYF. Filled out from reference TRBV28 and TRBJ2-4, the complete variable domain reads DVKVTQSSRYLVKRTGEKVFLECVQDMDHENMFWYRQDPGLGLRLIYFSYDVKMKEKGDIPEGYSVSREKKERFSLILESASTNQTSMYLCASSLSGWGDGAKNIQYFGAGTRLSVL.